This T cell receptor (beta chain) was recovered during a study of monozygotic twins with inflammatory bowel disease. The CDR3 extends over 17 amino acids. TCRdb re-called the 5' RACE reads and catalogs CDR3 proteins one per entry, DNA excluded. The sample table sets out about 300,000 distinct CDR3 sequences. The receptor was derived from a human donor with ulcerative colitis or Crohn's disease, or a healthy co-twin of an affected twin (not recorded which). The chain recombines TRBV12-3 or TRBV12-4 with TRBJ2-5; TCRdb's D call of TRBD1 is untestable without DNA. The specimen was blood. CDR3 protein: CASKTRGPTWTQETQYF.